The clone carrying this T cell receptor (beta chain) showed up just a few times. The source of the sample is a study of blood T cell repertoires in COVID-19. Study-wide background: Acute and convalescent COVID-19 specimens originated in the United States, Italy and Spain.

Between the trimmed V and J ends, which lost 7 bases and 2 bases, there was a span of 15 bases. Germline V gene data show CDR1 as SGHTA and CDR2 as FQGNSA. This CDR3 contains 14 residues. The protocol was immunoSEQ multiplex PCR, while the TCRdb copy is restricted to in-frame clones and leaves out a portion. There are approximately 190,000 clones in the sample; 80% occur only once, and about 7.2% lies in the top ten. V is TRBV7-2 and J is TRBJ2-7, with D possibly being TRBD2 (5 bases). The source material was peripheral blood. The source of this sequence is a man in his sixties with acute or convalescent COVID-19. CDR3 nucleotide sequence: TGTGCCAGCAAACTAGACACAAACCCCTACGAGCAGTACTTC. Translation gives CASKLDTNPYEQYF.